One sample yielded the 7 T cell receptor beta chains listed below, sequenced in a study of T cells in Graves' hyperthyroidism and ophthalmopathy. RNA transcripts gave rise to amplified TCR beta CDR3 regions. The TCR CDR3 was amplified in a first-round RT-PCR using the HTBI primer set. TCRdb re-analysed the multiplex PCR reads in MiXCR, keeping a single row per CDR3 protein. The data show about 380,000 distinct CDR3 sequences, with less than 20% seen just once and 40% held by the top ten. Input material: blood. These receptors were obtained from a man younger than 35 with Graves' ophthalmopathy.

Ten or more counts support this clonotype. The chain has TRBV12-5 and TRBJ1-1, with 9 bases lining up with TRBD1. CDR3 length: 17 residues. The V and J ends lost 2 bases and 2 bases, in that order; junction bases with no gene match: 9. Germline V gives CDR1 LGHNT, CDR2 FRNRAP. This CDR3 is CASGLQVTGGTNTEAFF. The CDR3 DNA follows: TGTGCTAGTGGTTTGCAGGTGACAGGGGGGACTAACACTGAAGCTTTCTTT.

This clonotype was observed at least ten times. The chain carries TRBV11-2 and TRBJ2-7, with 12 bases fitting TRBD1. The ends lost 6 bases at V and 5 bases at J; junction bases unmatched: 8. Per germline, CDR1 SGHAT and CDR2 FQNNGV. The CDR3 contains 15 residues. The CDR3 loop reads CASRKPGQGANEQYF. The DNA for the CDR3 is TGTGCCAGCAGGAAACCGGGACAGGGGGCTAACGAGCAGTACTTC. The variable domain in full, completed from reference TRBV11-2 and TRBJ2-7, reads EAGVAQSPRYKIIEKRQSVAFWCNPISGHATLYWYQQILGQGPKLLIQFQNNGVVDDSQLPKDRFSAERLKGVDSTLKIQPAKLEDSAVYLCASRKPGQGANEQYFGPGTRLTVT.

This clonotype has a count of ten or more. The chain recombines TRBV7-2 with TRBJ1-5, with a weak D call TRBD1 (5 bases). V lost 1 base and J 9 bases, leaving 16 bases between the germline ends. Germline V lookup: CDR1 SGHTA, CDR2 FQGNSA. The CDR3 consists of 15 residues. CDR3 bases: TGTGCCAGCAGCTTAGGCCTGGGGGAAGTATCGCCCCAGCATTTT. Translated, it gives CASSLGLGEVSPQHF. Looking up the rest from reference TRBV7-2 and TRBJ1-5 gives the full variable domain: GAGVSQSPSNKVTEKGKDVELRCDPISGHTALYWYRQSLGQGLEFLIYFQGNSAPDKSGLPSDRFSAERTGGSVSTLTIQRTQQEDSAVYLCASSLGLGEVSPQHFGDGTRLSIL.

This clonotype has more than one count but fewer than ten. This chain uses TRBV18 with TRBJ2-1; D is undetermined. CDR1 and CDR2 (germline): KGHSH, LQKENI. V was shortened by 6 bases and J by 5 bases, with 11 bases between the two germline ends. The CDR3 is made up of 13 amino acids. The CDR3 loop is CASSAGLHNEQFF. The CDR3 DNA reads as TGTGCCAGCTCGGCCGGGCTCCACAATGAGCAGTTCTTC.

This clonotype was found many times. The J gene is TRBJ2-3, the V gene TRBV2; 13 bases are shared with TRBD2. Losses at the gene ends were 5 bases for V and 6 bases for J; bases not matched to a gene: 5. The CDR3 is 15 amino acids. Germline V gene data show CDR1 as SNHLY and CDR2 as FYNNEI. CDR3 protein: CASSYTSGGGDTQYF. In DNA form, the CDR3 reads TGTGCCAGCAGTTATACTAGCGGGGGGGGGGATACGCAGTATTTT.

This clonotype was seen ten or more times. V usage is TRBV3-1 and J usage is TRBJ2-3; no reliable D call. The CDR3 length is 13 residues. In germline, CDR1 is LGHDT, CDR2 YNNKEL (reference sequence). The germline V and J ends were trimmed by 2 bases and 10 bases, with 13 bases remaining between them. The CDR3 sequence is CASSQHTSPPQYF. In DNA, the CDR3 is TGTGCCAGCAGCCAACACACCTCACCCCCGCAGTATTTT.

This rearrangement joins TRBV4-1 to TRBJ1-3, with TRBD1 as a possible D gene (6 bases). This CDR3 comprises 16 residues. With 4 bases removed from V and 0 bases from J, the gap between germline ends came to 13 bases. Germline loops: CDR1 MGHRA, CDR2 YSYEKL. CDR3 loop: CASSRTDRSSGNTIYF. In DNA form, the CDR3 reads TGCGCCAGCAGCCGAACTGACAGGAGCTCTGGAAACACCATATATTTT.